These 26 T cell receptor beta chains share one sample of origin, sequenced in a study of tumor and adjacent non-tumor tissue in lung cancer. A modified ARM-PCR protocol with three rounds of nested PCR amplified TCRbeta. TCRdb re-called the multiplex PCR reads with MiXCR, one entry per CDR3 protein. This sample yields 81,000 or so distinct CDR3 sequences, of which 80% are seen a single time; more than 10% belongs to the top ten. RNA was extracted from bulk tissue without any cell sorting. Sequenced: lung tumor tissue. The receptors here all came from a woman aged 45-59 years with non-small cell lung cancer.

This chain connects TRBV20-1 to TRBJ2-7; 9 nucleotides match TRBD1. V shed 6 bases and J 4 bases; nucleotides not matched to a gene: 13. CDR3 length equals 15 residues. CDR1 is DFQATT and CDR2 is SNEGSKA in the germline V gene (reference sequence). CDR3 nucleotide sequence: TGCAGTGCCTCACAGGGGGCACAGAGAAAATACGAGCAGTACTTC. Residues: CSASQGAQRKYEQYF.

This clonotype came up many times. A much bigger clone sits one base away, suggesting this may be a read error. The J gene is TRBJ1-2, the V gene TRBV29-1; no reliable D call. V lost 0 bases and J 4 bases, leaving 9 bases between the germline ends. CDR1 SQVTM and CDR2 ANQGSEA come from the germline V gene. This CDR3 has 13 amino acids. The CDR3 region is CSVEDSRRYGYTF. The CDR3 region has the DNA TGCAGCGTTGAAGATAGTCGTCGCTATGGCTACACCTTC.

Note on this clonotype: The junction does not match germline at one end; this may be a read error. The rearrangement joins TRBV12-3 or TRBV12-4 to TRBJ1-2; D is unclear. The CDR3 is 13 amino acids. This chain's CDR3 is CTSGHSRFCGYTF. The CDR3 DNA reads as TGTACCAGCGGCCACAGCCGTTTCTGTGGCTACACCTTC.

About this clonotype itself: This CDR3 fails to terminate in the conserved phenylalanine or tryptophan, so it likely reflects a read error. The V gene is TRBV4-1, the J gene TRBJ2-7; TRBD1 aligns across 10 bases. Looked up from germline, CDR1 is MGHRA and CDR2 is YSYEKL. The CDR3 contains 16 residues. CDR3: CAISEQGQGGPYEQYI. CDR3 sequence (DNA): TGCGCCATCAGCGAACAAGGACAGGGGGGGCCCTACGAGCAGTACATC.

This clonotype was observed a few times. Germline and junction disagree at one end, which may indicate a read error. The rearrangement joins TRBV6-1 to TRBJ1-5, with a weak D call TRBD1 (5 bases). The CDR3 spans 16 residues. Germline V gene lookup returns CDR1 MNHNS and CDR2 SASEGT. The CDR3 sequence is CASRRTSRKSNQPQHF. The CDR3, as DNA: TGTGCCAGCAGGAGGACATCTCGGAAAAGCAATCAGCCTCAGCATTTC.

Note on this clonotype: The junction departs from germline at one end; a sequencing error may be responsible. CDR3 region: CASGEASGDPYNEQFF. The CDR3 nucleotides are TGTGCCAGCGGTGAAGCGTCGGGGGACCCATACAATGAGCAGTTCTTC. The chain couples TRBV6-1 to TRBJ2-1, with a weak D call TRBD2 (6 bases). The germline V gene encodes CDR1 MNHNS and CDR2 SASEGT. This CDR3 comprises 16 residues.

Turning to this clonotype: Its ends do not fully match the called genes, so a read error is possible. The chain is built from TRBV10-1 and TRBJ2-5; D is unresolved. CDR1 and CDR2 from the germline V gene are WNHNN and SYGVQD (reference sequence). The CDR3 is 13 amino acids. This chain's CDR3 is CVSSESLGETQYF. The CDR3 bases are TGCGTCAGCAGTGAGTCGCTAGGAGAGACGCAGTACTTC.

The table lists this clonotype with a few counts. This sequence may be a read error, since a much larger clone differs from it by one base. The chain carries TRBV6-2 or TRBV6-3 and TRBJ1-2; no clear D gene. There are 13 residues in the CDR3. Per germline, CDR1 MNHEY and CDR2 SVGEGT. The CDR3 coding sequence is TGTACCAGCAGCCAGAGTCCATACTATGGCTACACCTTC. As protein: CTSSQSPYYGYTF.

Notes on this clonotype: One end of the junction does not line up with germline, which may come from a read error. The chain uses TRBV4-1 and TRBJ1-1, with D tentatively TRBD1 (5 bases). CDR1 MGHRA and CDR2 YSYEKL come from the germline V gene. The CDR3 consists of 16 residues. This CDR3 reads CAGSQDRYRSNTEAFF. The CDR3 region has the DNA TGCGCCGGCAGTCAAGATAGGTACAGGTCGAACACTGAAGCTTTCTTT.

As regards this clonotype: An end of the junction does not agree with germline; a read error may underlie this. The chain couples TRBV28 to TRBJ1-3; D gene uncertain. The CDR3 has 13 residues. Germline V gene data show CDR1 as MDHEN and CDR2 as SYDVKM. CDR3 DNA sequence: TGTGCCAGTAGTTGGGTCTCTGGAAACACCATATATTTT. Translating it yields CASSWVSGNTIYF.

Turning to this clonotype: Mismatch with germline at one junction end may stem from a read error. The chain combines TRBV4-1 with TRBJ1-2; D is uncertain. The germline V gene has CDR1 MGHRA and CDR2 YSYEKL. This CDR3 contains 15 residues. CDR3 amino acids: CASSQGSGPDDGYTF. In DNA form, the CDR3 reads TGCGCCAGCAGCCAAGGTTCAGGCCCAGACGATGGTTACACCTTC.

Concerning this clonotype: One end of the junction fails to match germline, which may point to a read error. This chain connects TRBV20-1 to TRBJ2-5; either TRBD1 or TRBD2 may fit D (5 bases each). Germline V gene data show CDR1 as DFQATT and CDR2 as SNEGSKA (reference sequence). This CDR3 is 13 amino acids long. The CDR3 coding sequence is TGCTGTGCCATCCGGGACCAACAAGAGGCCCAGTACTTT. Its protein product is CCAIRDQQEAQYF.

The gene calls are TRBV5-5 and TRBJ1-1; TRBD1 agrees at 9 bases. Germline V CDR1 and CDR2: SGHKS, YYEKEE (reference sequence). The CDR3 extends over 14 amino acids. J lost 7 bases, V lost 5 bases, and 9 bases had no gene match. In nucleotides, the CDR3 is TGTGCCAGCAGTGGGAGGGACAGGGAAGTTGAAGCTTTCTTT. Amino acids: CASSGRDREVEAFF. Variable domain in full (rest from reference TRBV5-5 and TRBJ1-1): DAGVTQSPTHLIKTRGQQVTLRCSPISGHKSVSWYQQVLGQGPQFIFQYYEKEERGRGNFPDRFSARQFPNYSSELNVNALLLGDSALYLCASSGRDREVEAFFGQGTRLTVV.

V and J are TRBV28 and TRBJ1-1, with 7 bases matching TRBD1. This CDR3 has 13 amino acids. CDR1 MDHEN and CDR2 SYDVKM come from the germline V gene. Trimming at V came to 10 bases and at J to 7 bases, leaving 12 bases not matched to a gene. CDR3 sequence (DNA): TGTGCCATTAGTCACCGAGGACAGGTTGAAGCTTTCTTT. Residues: CAISHRGQVEAFF.

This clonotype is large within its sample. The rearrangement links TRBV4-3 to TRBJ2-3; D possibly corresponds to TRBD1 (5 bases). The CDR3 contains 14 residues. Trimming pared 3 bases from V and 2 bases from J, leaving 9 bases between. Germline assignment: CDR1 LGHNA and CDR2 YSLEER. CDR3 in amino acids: CASSQGPFTDTQYF. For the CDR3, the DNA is TGCGCCAGCAGCCAGGGGCCTTTCACAGATACGCAGTATTTT.

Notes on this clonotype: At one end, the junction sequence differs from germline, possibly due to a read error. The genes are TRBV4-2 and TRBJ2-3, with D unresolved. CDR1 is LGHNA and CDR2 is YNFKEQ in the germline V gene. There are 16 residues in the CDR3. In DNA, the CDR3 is TGTGCCAGCAGCAACGATCTCGAGAGAGCGAGAGATGCGCAGTATTTT. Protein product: CASSNDLERARDAQYF.

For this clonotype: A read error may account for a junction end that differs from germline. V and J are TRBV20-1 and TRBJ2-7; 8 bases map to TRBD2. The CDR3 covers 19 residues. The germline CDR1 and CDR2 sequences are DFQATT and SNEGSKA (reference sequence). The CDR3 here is CSARTYRGLVGGPSYDQYF. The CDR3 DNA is TGCAGTGCTAGAACCTATCGGGGACTAGTGGGAGGGCCGTCCTACGATCAGTATTTC.

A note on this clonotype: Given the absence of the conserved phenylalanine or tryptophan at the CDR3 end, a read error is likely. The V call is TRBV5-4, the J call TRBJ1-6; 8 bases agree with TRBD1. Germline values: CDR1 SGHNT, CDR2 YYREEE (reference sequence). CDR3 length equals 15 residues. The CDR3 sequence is CVSSLNRGAGSPLHL. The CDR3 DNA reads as TGTGTCAGCAGCTTGAACAGGGGGGCTGGTTCACCCCTCCACCTT.

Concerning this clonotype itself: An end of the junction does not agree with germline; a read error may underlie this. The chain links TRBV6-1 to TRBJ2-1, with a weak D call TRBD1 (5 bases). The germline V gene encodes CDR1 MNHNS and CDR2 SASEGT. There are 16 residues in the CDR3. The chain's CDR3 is CASKSLPGPFVDEQLF. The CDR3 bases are TGTGCCAGCAAGAGCCTACCAGGGCCCTTTGTGGATGAGCAGCTCTTC.

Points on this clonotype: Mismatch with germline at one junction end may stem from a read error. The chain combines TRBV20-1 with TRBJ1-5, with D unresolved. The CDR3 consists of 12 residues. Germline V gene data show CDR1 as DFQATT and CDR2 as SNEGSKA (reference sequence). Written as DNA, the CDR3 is TGCAGTGATGCGTCATCTAATCAGCCTCAGCATTTT. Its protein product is CSDASSNQPQHF.

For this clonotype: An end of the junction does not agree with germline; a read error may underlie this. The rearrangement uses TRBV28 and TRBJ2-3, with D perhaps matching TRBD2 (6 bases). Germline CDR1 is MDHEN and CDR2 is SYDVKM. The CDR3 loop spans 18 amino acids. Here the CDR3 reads CTSSHPSWRAVGTDTQYF. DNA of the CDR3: TGTACCAGCAGTCACCCTAGCTGGAGGGCAGTGGGCACAGATACGCAGTATTTT.

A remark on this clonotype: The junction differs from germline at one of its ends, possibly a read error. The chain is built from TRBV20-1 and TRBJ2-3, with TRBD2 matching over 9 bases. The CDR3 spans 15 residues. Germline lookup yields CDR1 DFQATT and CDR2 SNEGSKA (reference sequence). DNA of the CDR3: TGCAGTCCTAGAAACCTAGCGGGACATCCAGATACGCAGTATTTT. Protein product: CSPRNLAGHPDTQYF.

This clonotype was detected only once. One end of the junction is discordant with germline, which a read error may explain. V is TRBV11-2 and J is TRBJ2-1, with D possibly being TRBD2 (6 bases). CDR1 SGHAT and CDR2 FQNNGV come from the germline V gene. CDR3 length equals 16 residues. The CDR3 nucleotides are TGTGCCACCAGCCTAATGACCGGGATTAGCGGACCAGAGCAGTCCTTC. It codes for CATSLMTGISGPEQSF. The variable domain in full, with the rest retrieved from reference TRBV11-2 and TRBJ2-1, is EAGVAQSPRYKIIEKRQSVAFWCNPISGHATLYWYQQILGQGPKLLIQFQNNGVVDDSQLPKDRFSAERLKGVDSTLKIQPAKLEDSAVYLCATSLMTGISGPEQSFGPGTRLTVL.

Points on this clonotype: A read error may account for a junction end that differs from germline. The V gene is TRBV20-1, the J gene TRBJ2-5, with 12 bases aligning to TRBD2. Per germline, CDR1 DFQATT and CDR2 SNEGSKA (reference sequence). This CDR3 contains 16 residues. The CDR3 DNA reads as TGCAGTGCTAGGGATCTAGCGGGAGGGCCTGGCGAGACCCAGGACTTC. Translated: CSARDLAGGPGETQDF.

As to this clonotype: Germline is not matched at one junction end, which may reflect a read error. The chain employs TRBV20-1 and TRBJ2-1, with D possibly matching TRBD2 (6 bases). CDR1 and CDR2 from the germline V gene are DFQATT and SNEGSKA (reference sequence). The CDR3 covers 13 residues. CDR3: CSVRVLAYNEQFF. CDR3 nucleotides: TGCAGTGTTAGAGTACTAGCATACAATGAGCAGTTCTTC.

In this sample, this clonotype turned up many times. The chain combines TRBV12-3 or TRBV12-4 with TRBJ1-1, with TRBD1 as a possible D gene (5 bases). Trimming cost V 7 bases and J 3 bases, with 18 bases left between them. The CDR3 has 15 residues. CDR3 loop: CASTVGAGMDTEAFF. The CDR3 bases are TGTGCCAGCACCGTCGGGGCAGGGATGGACACTGAAGCTTTCTTT.